This T cell receptor (beta chain) appears in the sequencing data of a study of patients and donors after allogeneic stem cell transplantation. Per the germline V gene, CDR1 is SEHNR and CDR2 is FQNEAQ (reference sequence). Trimming pared 5 bases from V and 1 base from J, leaving 17 bases between. CDR3 length: 16 residues. In TCRdb, the RT-PCR reads were re-called with MiXCR into one record per CDR3 protein. The sample comprises approximately 99,000 distinct CDR3 sequences, roughly 37% of which are singletons, and 27% rests with the top ten. Material: blood, either unsorted or a sorted T cell fraction (not recorded which). This chain links TRBV7-9 with TRBJ1-1; tentative D call: TRBD1 (5 bases). The TCR originated in a human donor who was either an allogeneic HSCT recipient or a stem cell or donor lymphocyte infusion donor (not recorded which). It is not recorded whose cells these are; they may come from a transplant donor. The CDR3 reads CASSRIPKTENTEAFF. In DNA form, the CDR3 reads TGTGCCAGCAGCCGAATCCCCAAGACAGAGAACACTGAAGCTTTCTTT.